This TCR beta chain derives from a study of blood T cell repertoires in COVID-19. Study-level information: Sites in the United States, Italy and Spain provided acute and convalescent COVID-19 samples. T cells, B-cell-depleted T cells, or PBMCs provided the cDNA or gDNA that served as material.

Authors' data handling: Amplification of reference gene primers provided the estimated nucleated cell counts. Sequenced by immunoSEQ multiplex PCR; TCRdb stores in-frame clones only, minus some. The V and J calls and clone size were taken over from that table, and D and trimming were inferred from the DNA. The sample holds roughly 76,000 clones, roughly 84% seen once. The CDR3 has 13 amino acids. The V end was cut by 6 bases, the J end by 10 bases, with 14 bases between. Per germline, CDR1 SGHTS and CDR2 YDEGEE. Sample: peripheral blood. The receptor's source is a woman at least 80 years old with active or convalescent COVID-19. The chain employs TRBV5-8 and TRBJ1-6; no firm D call. CDR3 sequence (DNA): TGTGCCAGCAAGTTACAGCCCGCCTCACCCCTCCACTTT. Encoded protein: CASKLQPASPLHF.